A selection of T cell receptor beta chains follows, all from one sample in a study of blood T cell repertoires in COVID-19. Sequencing used immunoSEQ multiplex PCR; TCRdb keeps in-frame clones, though not all of them. Here the sample spans under 200,000 clones, approximately 79% being singletons. The specimen sequenced was PBMCs or T cells enriched from blood (not recorded which). Receptor source: a woman in her sixties or seventies with acute COVID-19. The conserved cysteine and the conserved F or W are not part of the CDR3 here. D genes are given only for firm matches.

D: TRBD2
V: TRBV19
J: TRBJ2-5
CDR3: ASSTGTSRETQY

D: -
V: TRBV2
J: TRBJ1-5
CDR3: ASTGTHNQPQH

D: -
V: TRBV5-1
J: TRBJ1-2
CDR3: ASSLGAGKDGYT

D: -
V: TRBV4-1
J: TRBJ1-1
CDR3: ASSQERGEAF

D: -
V: TRBV7-9
J: TRBJ1-1
CDR3: ASSLLSAGNTEAF

D: -
V: TRBV4-3
J: TRBJ1-3
CDR3: ASSEGVRNTIY

D: TRBD2
V: TRBV7-2
J: TRBJ2-1
CDR3: ASSFLRTSGSVGNEQF

D: -
V: TRBV19
J: TRBJ1-5
CDR3: ASRWGGQPQH

D: -
V: TRBV9
J: TRBJ1-3
CDR3: ASSFHGGNTIY

D: TRBD1
V: TRBV19
J: TRBJ1-2
CDR3: ASRTSTGANYGYT

D: -
V: TRBV7-2
J: TRBJ2-5
CDR3: ASSPDTSWKETQY

D: TRBD1
V: TRBV12-3/TRBV12-4
J: TRBJ2-7
CDR3: ASSARQGGEQY

D: -
V: TRBV28
J: TRBJ1-1
CDR3: ASSEPSRIPNTEAF

D: -
V: TRBV14
J: TRBJ1-4
CDR3: ASSPLRGAGTNEKLF

D: TRBD1
V: TRBV5-1
J: TRBJ2-7
CDR3: ASSLDPGTGSREQY

D: TRBD1
V: TRBV30
J: TRBJ1-3
CDR3: AWRDRRRGSGNTIY

D: -
V: TRBV19
J: TRBJ1-1
CDR3: ASSIGGQILTEAF

D: -
V: TRBV30
J: TRBJ1-2
CDR3: AWSAQAGYGYT

D: -
V: TRBV28
J: TRBJ1-2
CDR3: ASGNYGYT

D: TRBD2
V: TRBV27
J: TRBJ2-3
CDR3: ASRLAGPTDTQY

D: TRBD1
V: TRBV28
J: TRBJ2-3
CDR3: ASRTNRGPPDTQY

D: TRBD1
V: TRBV27
J: TRBJ2-5
CDR3: ASSLGQLSPQY